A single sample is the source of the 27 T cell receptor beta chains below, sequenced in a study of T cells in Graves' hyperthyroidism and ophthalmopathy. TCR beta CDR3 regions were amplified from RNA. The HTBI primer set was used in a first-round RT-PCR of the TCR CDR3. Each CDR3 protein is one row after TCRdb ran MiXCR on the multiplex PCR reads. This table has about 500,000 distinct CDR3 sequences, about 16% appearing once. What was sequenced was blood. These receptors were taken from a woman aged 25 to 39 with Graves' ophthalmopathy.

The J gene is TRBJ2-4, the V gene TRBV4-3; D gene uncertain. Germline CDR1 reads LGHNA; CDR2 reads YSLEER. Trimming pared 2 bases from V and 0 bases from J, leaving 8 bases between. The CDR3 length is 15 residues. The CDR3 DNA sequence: TGCGCCAGCAGCCAAACGGAAATAGCCAAAAACATTCAGTACTTC. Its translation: CASSQTEIAKNIQYF.

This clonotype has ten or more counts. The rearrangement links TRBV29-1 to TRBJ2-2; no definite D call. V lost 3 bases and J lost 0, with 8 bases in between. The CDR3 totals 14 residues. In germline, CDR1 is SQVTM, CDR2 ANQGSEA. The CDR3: CSVEVGANTGELFF. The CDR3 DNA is TGCAGCGTTGAGGTGGGCGCGAACACCGGGGAGCTGTTTTTT.

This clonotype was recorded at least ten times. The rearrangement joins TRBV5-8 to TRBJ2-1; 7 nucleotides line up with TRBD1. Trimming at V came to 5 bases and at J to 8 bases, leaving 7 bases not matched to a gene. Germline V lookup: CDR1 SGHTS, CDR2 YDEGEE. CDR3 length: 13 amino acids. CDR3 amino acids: CASSTAGGDEQFF. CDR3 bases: TGTGCCAGCAGTACCGCAGGGGGAGATGAGCAGTTCTTC.

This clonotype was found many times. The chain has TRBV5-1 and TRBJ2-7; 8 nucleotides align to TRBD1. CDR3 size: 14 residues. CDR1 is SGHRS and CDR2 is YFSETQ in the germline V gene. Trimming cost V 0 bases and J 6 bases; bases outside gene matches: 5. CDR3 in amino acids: CASSLAGQGGEQYF. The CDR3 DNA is TGCGCCAGCAGCTTGGCCGGACAGGGTGGCGAGCAGTACTTC.

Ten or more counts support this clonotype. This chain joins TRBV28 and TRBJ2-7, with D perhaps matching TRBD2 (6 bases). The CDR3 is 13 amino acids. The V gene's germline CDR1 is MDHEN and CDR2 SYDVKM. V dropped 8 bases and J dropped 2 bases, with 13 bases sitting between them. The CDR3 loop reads CASCWTGAYEQYF. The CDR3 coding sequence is TGTGCCAGCTGCTGGACGGGAGCCTACGAGCAGTACTTC.

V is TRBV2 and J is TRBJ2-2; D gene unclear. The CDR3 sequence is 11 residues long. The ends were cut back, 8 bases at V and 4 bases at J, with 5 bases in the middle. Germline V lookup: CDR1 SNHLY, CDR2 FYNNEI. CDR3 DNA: TGTGCCAGCGGATTCACCGGGGAGCTGTTTTTT. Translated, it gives CASGFTGELFF.

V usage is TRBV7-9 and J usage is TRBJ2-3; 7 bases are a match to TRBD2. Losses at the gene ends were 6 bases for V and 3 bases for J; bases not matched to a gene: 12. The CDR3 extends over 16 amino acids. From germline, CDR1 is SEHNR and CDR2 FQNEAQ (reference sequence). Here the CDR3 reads CASSLGLLHRTDTQYF. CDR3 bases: TGTGCCAGCAGTTTGGGACTATTACATCGTACAGATACGCAGTATTTT.

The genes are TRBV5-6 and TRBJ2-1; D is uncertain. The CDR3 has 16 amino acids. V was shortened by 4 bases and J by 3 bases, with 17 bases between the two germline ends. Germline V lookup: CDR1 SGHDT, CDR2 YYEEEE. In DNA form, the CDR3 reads TGTGCCAGCAGCCTAGGGTCCATGGGGTACTACAATGAGCAGTTCTTC. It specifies CASSLGSMGYYNEQFF.

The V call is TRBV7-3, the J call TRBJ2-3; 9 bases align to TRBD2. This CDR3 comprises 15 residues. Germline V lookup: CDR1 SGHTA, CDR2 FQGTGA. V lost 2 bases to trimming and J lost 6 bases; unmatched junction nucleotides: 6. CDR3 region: CASSLWAGGLDTQYF. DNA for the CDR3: TGTGCCAGCAGCTTATGGGCGGGAGGGTTGGATACGCAGTATTTT.

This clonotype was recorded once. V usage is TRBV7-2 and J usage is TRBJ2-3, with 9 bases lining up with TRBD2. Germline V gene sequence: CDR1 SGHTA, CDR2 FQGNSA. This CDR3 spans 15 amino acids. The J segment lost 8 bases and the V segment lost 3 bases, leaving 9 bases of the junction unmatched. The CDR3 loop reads CASSLGLALGGTQYF. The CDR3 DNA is TGTGCCAGCAGCTTGGGACTAGCCCTGGGGGGTACGCAGTATTTT.

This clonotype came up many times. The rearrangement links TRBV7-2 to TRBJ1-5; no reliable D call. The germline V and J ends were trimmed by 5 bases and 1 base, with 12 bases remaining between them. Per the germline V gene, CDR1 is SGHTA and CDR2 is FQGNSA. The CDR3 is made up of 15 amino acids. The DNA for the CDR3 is TGTGCCAGCAGCCATGGGCCGGACAGCAATCAGCCCCAGCATTTT. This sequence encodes CASSHGPDSNQPQHF.

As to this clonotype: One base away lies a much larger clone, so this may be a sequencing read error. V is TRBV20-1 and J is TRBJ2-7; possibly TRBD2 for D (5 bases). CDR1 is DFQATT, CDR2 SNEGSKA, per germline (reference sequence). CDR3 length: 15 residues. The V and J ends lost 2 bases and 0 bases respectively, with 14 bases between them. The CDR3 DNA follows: TGCAGTGCTAGAATACGGGGATCCATCTCCTACGAGCAGTACTTC. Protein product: CSARIRGSISYEQYF.

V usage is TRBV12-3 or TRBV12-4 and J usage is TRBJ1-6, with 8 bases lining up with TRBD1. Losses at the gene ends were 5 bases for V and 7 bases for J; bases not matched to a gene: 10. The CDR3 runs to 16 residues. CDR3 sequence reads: CASSTDRGWGNSPLHF. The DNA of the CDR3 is TGTGCCAGCAGTACCGACAGGGGATGGGGGAATTCACCCCTCCACTTT.

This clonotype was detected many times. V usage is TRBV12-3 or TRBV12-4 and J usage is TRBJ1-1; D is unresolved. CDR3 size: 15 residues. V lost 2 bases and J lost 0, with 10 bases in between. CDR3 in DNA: TGTGCCAGCAGTTTATTTGAAGGTCTGAACACTGAAGCTTTCTTT. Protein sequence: CASSLFEGLNTEAFF.

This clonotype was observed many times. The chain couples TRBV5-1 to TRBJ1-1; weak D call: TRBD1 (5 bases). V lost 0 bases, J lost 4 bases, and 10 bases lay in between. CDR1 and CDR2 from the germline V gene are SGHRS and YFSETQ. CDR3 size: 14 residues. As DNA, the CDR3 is TGCGCCAGCAGCTTGGCTCCGGGGGGCACTGAAGCTTTCTTT. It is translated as CASSLAPGGTEAFF.

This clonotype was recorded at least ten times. The CDR3 DNA reads TGTGCCAGCAAAAGAAGTGGCTACACCTTC. Protein: CASKRSGYTF. This chain joins TRBV28 and TRBJ1-2; D is uncertain. CDR1 and CDR2 (germline): MDHEN, SYDVKM. The V end was cut by 7 bases, the J end by 7 bases, with 7 bases between. The CDR3 runs 10 residues.

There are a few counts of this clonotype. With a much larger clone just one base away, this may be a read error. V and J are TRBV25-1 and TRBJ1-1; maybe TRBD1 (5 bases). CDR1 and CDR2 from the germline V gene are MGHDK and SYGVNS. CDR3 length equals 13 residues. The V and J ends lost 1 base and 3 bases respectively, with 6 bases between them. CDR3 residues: CASSEWGDTEAFF. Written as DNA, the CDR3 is TGTGCCAGCAGTGAATGGGGGGACACTGAAGCTTTCTTT.

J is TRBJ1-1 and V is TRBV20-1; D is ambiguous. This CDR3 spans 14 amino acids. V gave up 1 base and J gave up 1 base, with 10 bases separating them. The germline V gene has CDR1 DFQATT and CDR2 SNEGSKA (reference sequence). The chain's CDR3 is CSARASPANTEAFF. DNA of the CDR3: TGCAGTGCTAGAGCCTCCCCAGCGAACACTGAAGCTTTCTTT.

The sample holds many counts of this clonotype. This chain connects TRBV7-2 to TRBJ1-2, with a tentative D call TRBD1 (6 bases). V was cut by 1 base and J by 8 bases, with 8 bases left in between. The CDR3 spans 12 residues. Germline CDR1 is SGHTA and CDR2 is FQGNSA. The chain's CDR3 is CASSLGGRGYTF. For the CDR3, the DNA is TGTGCCAGCAGCTTAGGGGGGCGAGGCTACACCTTC.

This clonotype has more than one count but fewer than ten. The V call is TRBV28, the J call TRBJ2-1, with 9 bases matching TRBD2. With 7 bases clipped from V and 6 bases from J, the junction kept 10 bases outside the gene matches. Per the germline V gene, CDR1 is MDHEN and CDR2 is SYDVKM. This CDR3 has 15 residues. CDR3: CASTWGTSNVNEQFF. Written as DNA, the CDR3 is TGTGCCAGCACATGGGGGACTAGCAACGTCAATGAGCAGTTCTTC.

The CDR3 DNA follows: TGTGCCAGCAGGGAGACAGGGAGCCCGTTGGAGACCCAGTACTTC. Translating it yields CASRETGSPLETQYF. This chain joins TRBV6-1 and TRBJ2-5, with 7 bases matching TRBD1. The V gene's germline CDR1 is MNHNS and CDR2 SASEGT. V gave up 6 bases and J gave up 5 bases; unmatched junction bases: 12. This CDR3 contains 15 residues.

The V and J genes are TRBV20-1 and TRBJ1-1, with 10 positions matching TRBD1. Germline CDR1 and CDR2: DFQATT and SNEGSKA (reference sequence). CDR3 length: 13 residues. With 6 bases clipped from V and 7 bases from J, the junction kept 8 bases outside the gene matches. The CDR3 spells CSAEGQGEFEAFF. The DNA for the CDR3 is TGCAGTGCGGAAGGACAGGGGGAATTTGAAGCTTTCTTT.

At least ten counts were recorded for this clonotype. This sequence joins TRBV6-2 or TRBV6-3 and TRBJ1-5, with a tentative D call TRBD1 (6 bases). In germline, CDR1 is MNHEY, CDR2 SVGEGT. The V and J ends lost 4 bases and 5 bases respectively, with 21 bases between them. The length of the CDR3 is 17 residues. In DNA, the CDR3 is TGTGCCAGCAGTTTTCCCGCCGGGGGGCCACGGGATCAGCCCCAGCATTTT. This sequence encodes CASSFPAGGPRDQPQHF.

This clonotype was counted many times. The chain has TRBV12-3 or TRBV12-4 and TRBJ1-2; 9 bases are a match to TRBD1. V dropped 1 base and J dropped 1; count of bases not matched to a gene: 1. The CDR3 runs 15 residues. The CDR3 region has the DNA TGTGCCAGCAGTTTAGTGGGACAGGGTAACTATGGCTACACCTTC. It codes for CASSLVGQGNYGYTF.

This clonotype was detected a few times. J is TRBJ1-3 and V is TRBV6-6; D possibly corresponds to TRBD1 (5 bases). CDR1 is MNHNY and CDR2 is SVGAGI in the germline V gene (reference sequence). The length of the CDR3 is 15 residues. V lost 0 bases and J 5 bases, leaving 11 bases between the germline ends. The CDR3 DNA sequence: TGTGCCAGCAGTTACTCCGGGGACCCTCGAAACACCATATATTTT. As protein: CASSYSGDPRNTIYF.

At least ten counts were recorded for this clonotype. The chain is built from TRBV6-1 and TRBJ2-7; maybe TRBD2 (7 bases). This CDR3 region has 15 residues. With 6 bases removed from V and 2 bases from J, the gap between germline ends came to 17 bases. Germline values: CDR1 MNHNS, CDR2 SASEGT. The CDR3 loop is CASRVAGADPYEQYF. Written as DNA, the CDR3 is TGTGCCAGCAGGGTGGCGGGGGCCGATCCCTACGAGCAGTACTTC.

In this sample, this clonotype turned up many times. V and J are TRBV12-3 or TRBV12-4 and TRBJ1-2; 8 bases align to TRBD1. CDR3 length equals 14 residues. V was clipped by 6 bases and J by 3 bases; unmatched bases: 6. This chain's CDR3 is CASRKVQGDYGYTF. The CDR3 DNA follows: TGTGCCAGCAGGAAGGTACAGGGGGACTATGGCTACACCTTC.